These T cell receptor beta chains were read from a single sample in a study of blood T cell repertoires in COVID-19. The assay was immunoSEQ multiplex PCR, and TCRdb's table has in-frame clones only and misses some. Counted here are some 240,000 clones, around 90% occurring once; the ten biggest clones make up about a tenth. The specimen was peripheral blood. The receptors shown here come from a woman in her 70s with COVID-19, enrolled during active disease. Both conserved end residues are part of each CDR3. A D gene is named only where the DNA matches it firmly. Size tells how often a clone was seen (once, few, many) or the class of an expanded clone, and some rows leave it out.

v_gene	d_gene	abundance	j_gene	CDR3aa	CDR3nt
TRBV5-1	NA	NA	TRBJ1-2	CASSLFEGGGGYTF	TGCGCCAGCAGCTTGTTTGAAGGGGGTGGAGGCTACACCTTC
TRBV23-1	TRBD1	NA	TRBJ1-5	CARTYQDRGGNQPQHF	TGCGCCAGGACCTACCAAGACAGGGGGGGAAATCAGCCCCAGCATTTT
TRBV18	TRBD1	NA	TRBJ2-1	CASSPGAGGYNEQFF	TGTGCCAGCTCACCAGGGGCAGGGGGTTACAATGAGCAGTTCTTC
TRBV28	TRBD1	NA	TRBJ1-1	CASSDGQGVTEAFF	TGTGCCAGCAGTGACGGTCAGGGGGTAACTGAAGCTTTCTTT
TRBV4-1	NA	once	TRBJ1-2	CASSQEFRRGSAYGYTF	TGCGCCAGCAGCCAAGAGTTTAGAAGGGGATCTGCCTATGGCTACACCTTC
TRBV30	NA	NA	TRBJ1-5	CAWSPPRTAFNQPQHF	TGTGCCTGGAGTCCTCCTAGGACAGCCTTCAATCAGCCCCAGCATTTT
TRBV4-1	NA	NA	TRBJ2-3	CASSQESRRILQYF	TGCGCCAGCAGCCAAGAATCTAGACGGATCTTGCAGTATTTT
TRBV5-1	NA	NA	TRBJ1-6	CASSSMQGSPLHF	TGCGCCAGCAGTAGCATGCAAGGATCACCCCTCCACTTT
TRBV21-1	NA	once	TRBJ2-1	CASSIHGAGEQFF	TGTGCCAGCAGCATCCACGGCGCAGGTGAGCAGTTCTTC
TRBV9	TRBD2	NA	TRBJ2-1	CASSSRTSKVNNEQFF	TGTGCCAGCAGCTCCCGGACTAGCAAGGTCAACAATGAGCAGTTCTTC
TRBV7-2	NA	NA	TRBJ2-7	CASSNGQLYEQYF	TGTGCCAGCAGTAATGGACAGCTCTACGAGCAGTACTTC
TRBV18	NA	NA	TRBJ2-5	CASSRWEETQYF	TGTGCCAGCTCACGCTGGGAGGAGACCCAGTACTTC
TRBV11-2	NA	NA	TRBJ2-2	CASSLGVNTGELFF	TGTGCCAGCAGCTTAGGAGTGAACACCGGGGAGCTGTTTTTT
TRBV6-1	NA	NA	TRBJ2-1	CASSVGRGSTYNEQFF	TGTGCCAGCAGTGTTGGCAGGGGTTCAACCTACAATGAGCAGTTCTTC
TRBV19	NA	NA	TRBJ2-7	CASSGPRGGVSYEQYF	TGTGCCAGTAGTGGGCCCAGAGGCGGGGTCTCCTACGAGCAGTACTTC
TRBV3-1/TRBV3-2	TRBD2	NA	TRBJ2-2	CASSQGLAGVVGELFF	TGTGCCAGCAGCCAGGGACTAGCGGGAGTTGTCGGGGAGCTGTTTTTT
TRBV6-5	TRBD1	NA	TRBJ1-2	CASRGTGSRYGYTF	TGTGCCAGCAGGGGGACAGGATCTCGCTATGGCTACACCTTC
TRBV19	TRBD1	NA	TRBJ1-5	CASSIRSGGTSNQPQHF	TGTGCCAGTAGTATTCGGTCAGGGGGTACTAGCAATCAGCCCCAGCATTTT
TRBV3-1/TRBV3-2	NA	NA	TRBJ1-3	CASSQDLARPGGNTIYF	TGTGCCAGCAGCCAAGATTTAGCCAGGCCGGGGGGAAACACCATATATTTT
TRBV9	NA	NA	TRBJ1-3	CASSGGFGNTIYF	TGTGCCAGCAGCGGAGGGTTTGGAAACACCATATATTTT
TRBV28	NA	NA	TRBJ2-1	CASSLEPRYTEQFF	TGTGCCAGCAGTTTAGAACCCAGGTATACCGAGCAGTTCTTC
TRBV3-1/TRBV3-2	TRBD1	few	TRBJ2-7	CASSQGQGVEQYF	TGTGCCAGCAGCCAGGGACAGGGGGTCGAGCAGTACTTC
TRBV19	NA	NA	TRBJ2-1	CASSIHLPGVPNEQFF	TGTGCCAGTAGTATTCATCTTCCGGGAGTACCCAATGAGCAGTTCTTC
TRBV28	NA	NA	TRBJ2-7	CASSLRLDYEQYF	TGTGCCAGCAGTTTAAGACTAGACTACGAGCAGTACTTC
TRBV9	TRBD1	NA	TRBJ1-6	CASRAGTDPNSPLHF	TGTGCCAGCAGGGCAGGGACAGACCCTAATTCACCCCTCCACTTT
TRBV28	NA	NA	TRBJ1-2	CASSFNNFSEDVRGYTF	TGTGCCAGCAGTTTCAACAATTTTTCGGAGGATGTGCGTGGCTACACCTTC
TRBV18	NA	NA	TRBJ1-6	CASSPQGQGFSPLHF	TGTGCCAGCTCACCACAGGGGCAAGGGTTCTCACCCCTCCACTTT
TRBV3-1/TRBV3-2	NA	once	TRBJ1-2	CASSQVYLGGLNYGYTF	TGTGCCAGCAGCCAAGTTTATCTGGGGGGGCTTAACTATGGCTACACCTTC